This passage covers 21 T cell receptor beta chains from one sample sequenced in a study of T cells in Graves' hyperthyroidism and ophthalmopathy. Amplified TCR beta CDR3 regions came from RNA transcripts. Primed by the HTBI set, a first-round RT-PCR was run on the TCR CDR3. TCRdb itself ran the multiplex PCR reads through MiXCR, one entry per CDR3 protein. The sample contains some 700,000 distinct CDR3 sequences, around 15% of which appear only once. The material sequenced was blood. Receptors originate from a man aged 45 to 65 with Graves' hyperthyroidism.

The CDR3 here is CSVGTGTGLNTEAFF. The CDR3 DNA reads as TGCAGCGTTGGGACAGGGACGGGACTGAACACTGAAGCTTTCTTT. The chain couples TRBV29-1 to TRBJ1-1; TRBD1 matches at 8 bases. The CDR3 runs 15 residues. Per germline, CDR1 SQVTM and CDR2 ANQGSEA. Unmatched junction bases numbered 7, after V lost 4 bases and J lost 0 bases.

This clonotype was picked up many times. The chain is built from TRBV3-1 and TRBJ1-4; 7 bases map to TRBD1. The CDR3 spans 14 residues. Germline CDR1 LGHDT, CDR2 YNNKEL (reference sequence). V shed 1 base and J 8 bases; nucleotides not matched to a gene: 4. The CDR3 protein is CASSQVGTEEKLFF. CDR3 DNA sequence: TGTGCCAGCAGCCAAGTGGGGACAGAAGAAAAACTGTTTTTT.

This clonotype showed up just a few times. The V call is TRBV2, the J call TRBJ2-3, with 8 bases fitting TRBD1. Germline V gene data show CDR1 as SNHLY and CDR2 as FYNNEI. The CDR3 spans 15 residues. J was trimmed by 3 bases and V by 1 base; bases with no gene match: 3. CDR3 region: CASSEGTGRTDTQYF. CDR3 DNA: TGTGCCAGCAGTGAAGGGACAGGGAGGACAGATACGCAGTATTTT.

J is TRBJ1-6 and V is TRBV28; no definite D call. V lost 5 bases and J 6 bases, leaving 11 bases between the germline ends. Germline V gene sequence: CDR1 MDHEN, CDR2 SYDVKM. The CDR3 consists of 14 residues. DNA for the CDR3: TGTGCCAGCAGTCCGCCGCCGGGTAATTCACCCCTCCACTTT. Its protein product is CASSPPPGNSPLHF.

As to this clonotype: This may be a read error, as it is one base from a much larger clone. The CDR3 nucleotides read TGTGCCAGCAGCCCGACAGGGGGAAACGACGAGCAGTACTTC. This sequence encodes CASSPTGGNDEQYF. The chain recombines TRBV7-8 with TRBJ2-7; TRBD1 agrees at 9 bases. This CDR3 is 14 amino acids long. Per the germline V gene, CDR1 is SGHVS and CDR2 is FQNEAQ. The junction had 7 bases not matched to a gene; V was cut back by 5 bases and J by 5 bases. The whole variable domain, remainder taken from reference TRBV7-8 and TRBJ2-7, is GAGVSQSPRYKVAKRGQDVALRCDPISGHVSLFWYQQALGQGPEFLTYFQNEAQLDKSGLPSDRFFAERPEGSVSTLKIQRTQQEDSAVYLCASSPTGGNDEQYFGPGTRLTVT.

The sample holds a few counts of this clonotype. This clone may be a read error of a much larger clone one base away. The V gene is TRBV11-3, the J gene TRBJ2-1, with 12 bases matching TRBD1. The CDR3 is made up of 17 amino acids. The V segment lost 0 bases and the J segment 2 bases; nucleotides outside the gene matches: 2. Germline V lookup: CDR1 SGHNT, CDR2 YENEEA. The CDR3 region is CASSLDGTGGPYNEQFF. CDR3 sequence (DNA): TGTGCCAGCAGCTTAGATGGGACAGGGGGCCCCTACAATGAGCAGTTCTTC.

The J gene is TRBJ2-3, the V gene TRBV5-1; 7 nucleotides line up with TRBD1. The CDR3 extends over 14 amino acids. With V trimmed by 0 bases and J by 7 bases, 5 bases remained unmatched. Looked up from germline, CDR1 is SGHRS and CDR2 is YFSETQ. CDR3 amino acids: CASSLGQGGYTQYF. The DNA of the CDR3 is TGCGCCAGCAGCTTGGGACAGGGCGGGTATACGCAGTATTTT.

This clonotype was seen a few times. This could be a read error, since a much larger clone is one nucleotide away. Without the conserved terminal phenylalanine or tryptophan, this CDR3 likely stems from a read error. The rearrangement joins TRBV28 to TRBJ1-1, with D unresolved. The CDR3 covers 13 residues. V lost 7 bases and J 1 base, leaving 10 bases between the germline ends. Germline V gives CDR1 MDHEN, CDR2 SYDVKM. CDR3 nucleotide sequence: TGTGCCAGCACCTTCGACGGGAACACTGAAGCTTTCCTT. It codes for CASTFDGNTEAFL.

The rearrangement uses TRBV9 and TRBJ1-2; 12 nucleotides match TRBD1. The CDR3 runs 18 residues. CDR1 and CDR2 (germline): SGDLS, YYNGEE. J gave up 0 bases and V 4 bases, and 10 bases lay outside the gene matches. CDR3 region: CASSTPRDRGPANYGYTF. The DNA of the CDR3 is TGTGCCAGCAGCACACCCCGGGACAGGGGGCCCGCTAACTATGGCTACACCTTC.

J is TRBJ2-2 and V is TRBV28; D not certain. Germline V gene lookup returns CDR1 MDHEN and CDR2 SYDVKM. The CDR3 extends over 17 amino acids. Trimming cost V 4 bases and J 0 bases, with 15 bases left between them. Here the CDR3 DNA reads TGTGCCAGCAGTTGGCCCCCCAACAGTGCGAACACCGGGGAGCTGTTTTTT. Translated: CASSWPPNSANTGELFF.

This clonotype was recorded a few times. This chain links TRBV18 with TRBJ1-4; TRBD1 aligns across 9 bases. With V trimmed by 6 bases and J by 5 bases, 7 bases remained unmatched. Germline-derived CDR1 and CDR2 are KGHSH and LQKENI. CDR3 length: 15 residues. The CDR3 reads CASSQRTGENEKLFF. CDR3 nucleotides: TGTGCCAGCTCCCAACGGACAGGGGAGAATGAAAAACTGTTTTTT.

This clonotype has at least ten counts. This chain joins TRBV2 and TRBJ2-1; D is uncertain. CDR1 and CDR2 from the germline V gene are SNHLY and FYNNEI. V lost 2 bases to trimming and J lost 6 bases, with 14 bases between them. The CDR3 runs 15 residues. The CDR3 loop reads CASSESKGLGNEQFF. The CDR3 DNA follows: TGTGCCAGCAGTGAAAGCAAGGGCCTGGGCAATGAGCAGTTCTTC.

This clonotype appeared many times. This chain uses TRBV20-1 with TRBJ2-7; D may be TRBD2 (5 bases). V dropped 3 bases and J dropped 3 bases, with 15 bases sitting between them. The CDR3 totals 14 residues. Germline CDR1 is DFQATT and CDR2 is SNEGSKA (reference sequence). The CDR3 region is CSARGAGEGYEQYF. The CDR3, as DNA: TGCAGTGCTAGGGGAGCAGGTGAAGGCTACGAGCAGTACTTC.

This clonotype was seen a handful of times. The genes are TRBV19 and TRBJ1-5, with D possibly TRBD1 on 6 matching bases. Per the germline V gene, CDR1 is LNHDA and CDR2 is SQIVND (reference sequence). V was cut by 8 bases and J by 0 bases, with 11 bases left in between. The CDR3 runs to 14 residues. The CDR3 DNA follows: TGTGCCAGTCAAACAGGGTATAGCAATCAGCCCCAGCATTTT. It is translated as CASQTGYSNQPQHF. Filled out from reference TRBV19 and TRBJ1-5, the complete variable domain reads DGGITQSPKYLFRKEGQNVTLSCEQNLNHDAMYWYRQDPGQGLRLIYYSQIVNDFQKGDIAEGYSVSREKKESFPLTVTSAQKNPTAFYLCASQTGYSNQPQHFGDGTRLSIL.

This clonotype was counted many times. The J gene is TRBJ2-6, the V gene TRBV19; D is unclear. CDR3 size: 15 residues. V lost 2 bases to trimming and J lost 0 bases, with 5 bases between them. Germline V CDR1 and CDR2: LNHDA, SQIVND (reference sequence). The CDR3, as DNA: TGTGCCAGTAGTATACAGAGCTCTGGGGCCAACGTCCTGACTTTC. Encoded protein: CASSIQSSGANVLTF.

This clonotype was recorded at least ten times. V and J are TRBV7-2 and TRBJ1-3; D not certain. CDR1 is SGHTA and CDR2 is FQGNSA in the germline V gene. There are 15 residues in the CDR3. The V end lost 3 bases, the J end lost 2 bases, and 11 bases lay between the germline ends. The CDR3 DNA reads TGTGCCAGCAGCTTGCTGGGAGTCGCTGGAAACACCATATATTTT. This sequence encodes CASSLLGVAGNTIYF.

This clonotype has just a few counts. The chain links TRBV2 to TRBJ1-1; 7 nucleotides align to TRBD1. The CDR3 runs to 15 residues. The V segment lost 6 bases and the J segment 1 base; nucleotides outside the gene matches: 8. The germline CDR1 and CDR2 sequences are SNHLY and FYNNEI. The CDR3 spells CASSRQGNANTEAFF. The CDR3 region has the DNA TGTGCCAGCAGCCGACAGGGTAACGCGAACACTGAAGCTTTCTTT.

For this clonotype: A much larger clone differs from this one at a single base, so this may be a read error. The CDR3 nucleotides read TGCGGTGCTAGCAACCCGATAGTCCATGAGCCCCAGCATTTT. Translated, it gives CGASNPIVHEPQHF. This chain links TRBV20-1 with TRBJ1-5; D remains unclear. CDR1 is DFQATT and CDR2 is SNEGSKA in the germline V gene (reference sequence). The CDR3 covers 14 residues.

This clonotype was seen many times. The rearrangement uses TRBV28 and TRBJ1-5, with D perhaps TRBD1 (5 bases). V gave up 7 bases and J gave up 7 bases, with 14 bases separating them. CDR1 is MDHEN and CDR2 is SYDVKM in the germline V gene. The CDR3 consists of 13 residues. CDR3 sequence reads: CASNWGVSQPQHF. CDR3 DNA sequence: TGTGCCAGCAACTGGGGGGTGAGCCAGCCCCAGCATTTT.

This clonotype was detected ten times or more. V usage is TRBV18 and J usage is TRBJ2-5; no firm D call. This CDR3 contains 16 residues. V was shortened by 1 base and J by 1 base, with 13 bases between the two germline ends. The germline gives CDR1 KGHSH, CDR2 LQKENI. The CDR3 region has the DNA TGTGCCAGCTCACCACAGATTAATCGGCTCCAAGAGACCCAGTACTTC. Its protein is CASSPQINRLQETQYF.

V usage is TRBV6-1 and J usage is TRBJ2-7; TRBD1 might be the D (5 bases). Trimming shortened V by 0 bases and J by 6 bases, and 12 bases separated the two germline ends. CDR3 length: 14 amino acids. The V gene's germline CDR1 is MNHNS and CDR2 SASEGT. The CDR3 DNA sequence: TGTGCCAGCAGTGAAGCGGGCAGGGAACCCGAGCAGTACTTC. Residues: CASSEAGREPEQYF.